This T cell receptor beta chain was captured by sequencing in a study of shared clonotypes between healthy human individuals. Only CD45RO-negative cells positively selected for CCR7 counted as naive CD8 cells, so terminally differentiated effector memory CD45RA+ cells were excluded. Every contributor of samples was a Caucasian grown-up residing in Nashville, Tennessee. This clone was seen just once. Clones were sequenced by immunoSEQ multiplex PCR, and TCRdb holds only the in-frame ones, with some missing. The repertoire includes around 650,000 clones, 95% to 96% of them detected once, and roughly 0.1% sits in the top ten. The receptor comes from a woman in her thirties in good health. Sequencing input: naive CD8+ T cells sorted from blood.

CDR3 coding DNA: TGTGCCAGCAGCCAATTTACAGGAATGAACACTGAAGCTTTCTTT. Translated: CASSQFTGMNTEAFF. The chain recombines TRBV5-4 with TRBJ1-1; tentatively, D is TRBD1 (5 bases). V was trimmed by 4 bases and J by 0 bases, leaving 13 bases between them. This CDR3 spans 15 amino acids. The V gene's germline CDR1 is SGHNT and CDR2 YYREEE (reference sequence).